The 21 T cell receptor beta chains in this list originate from one sample, sequenced in a study of OX40 agonist ivuxolimab in advanced cancers. Profiling relied on immunoSEQ multiplex PCR, and the TCRdb table lists in-frame clones only, not all of them. The data show more than 55,000 clones, roughly nine tenths seen once. This specimen consisted of CD4+ or CD8+ T cells sorted from blood, obtained in a trial of the OX40 agonist ivuxolimab. Receptors originate from an adult with an advanced solid tumor such as melanoma, head and neck, liver or kidney cancer.

The chain carries TRBV19 and TRBJ1-5, with D unresolved. The CDR3 length is 15 residues. Deletions cut 7 bases from V and 5 bases from J, with 18 bases between. Germline V gene data show CDR1 as LNHDA and CDR2 as SQIVND (reference sequence). CDR3 DNA: TGTGCCAGTACCCTAGCCGGGGTAAGAGATCAGCCCCAGCATTTT. As protein: CASTLAGVRDQPQHF.

The chain recombines TRBV5-1 with TRBJ2-7; 7 nucleotides agree with TRBD1. There are 15 residues in the CDR3. Germline assignment: CDR1 SGHRS and CDR2 YFSETQ. J was trimmed by 3 bases and V by 6 bases; bases with no gene match: 12. The CDR3 is CASNPSKQGLYEQYF. The DNA for the CDR3 is TGCGCCAGCAACCCTTCCAAACAGGGGCTCTACGAGCAGTACTTC.

This clone was detected once. The J gene is TRBJ1-2, the V gene TRBV7-3; 8 nucleotides match TRBD1. The J segment lost 6 bases and the V segment lost 1 base, leaving 13 bases of the junction unmatched. Germline assignment: CDR1 SGHTA and CDR2 FQGTGA. CDR3 size: 17 residues. The CDR3 region is CASSLNNLDRGANGYTF. The CDR3 DNA is TGTGCCAGCAGCTTAAATAATCTAGACAGGGGCGCTAATGGCTACACCTTC.

This chain links TRBV6-1 with TRBJ1-3; D is uncertain. There are 14 residues in the CDR3. In germline, CDR1 is MNHNS, CDR2 SASEGT. The V end was cut by 6 bases, the J end by 0 bases, with 9 bases between. The CDR3: CASSQTVSGNTIYF. In DNA form, the CDR3 reads TGTGCCAGCAGCCAAACGGTCTCTGGAAACACCATATATTTT.

The gene calls are TRBV7-9 and TRBJ2-4; D gene uncertain. This CDR3 spans 12 amino acids. The V gene lost 5 bases and the J gene lost 4 bases, with 6 bases spanning the gap. The germline gives CDR1 SEHNR, CDR2 FQNEAQ (reference sequence). CDR3 nucleotides: TGTGCCAGCAGCCACGAGAAAAACATTCAGTACTTC. This codes for CASSHEKNIQYF.

CDR3 sequence reads: CASRTRGLDSPLHF. In nucleotides, the CDR3 is TGTGCCAGCAGGACACGGGGACTGGATTCACCCCTCCACTTT. The chain employs TRBV25-1 and TRBJ1-6; TRBD1 is a possible D gene (5 bases). V lost 6 bases, J lost 8 bases, and 14 bases lay in between. The CDR3 extends over 14 amino acids. CDR1 is MGHDK and CDR2 is SYGVNS in the germline V gene. Combining the CDR3 with reference TRBV25-1 and TRBJ1-6 gives the whole variable domain EADIYQTPRYLVIGTGKKITLECSQTMGHDKMYWYQQDPGMELHLIHYSYGVNSTEKGDLSSESTVSRIRTEHFPLTLESARPSHTSQYLCASRTRGLDSPLHFGNGTRLTVT.

The V call is TRBV5-6, the J call TRBJ2-5; D call uncertain. Trimming cost V 6 bases and J 3 bases, with 6 bases left between them. Germline V gives CDR1 SGHDT, CDR2 YYEEEE. The CDR3 totals 11 residues. This chain's CDR3 is CASKYEETQYF. As DNA, the CDR3 is TGTGCCAGCAAATATGAAGAGACCCAGTACTTC.

The chain joins TRBV9 to TRBJ2-3, with a possible D match to TRBD1 (5 bases). The CDR3 consists of 15 residues. Per the germline V gene, CDR1 is SGDLS and CDR2 is YYNGEE. Trimming cost V 5 bases and J 6 bases, with 19 bases left between them. CDR3 nucleotide sequence: TGTGCCAGCAGTCGTACCCATCATAAGGGGGATACGCAGTATTTT. It is translated as CASSRTHHKGDTQYF.

The chain uses TRBV29-1 and TRBJ2-6; no clear D. Germline CDR1 SQVTM, CDR2 ANQGSEA. Trimming took 3 bases from V and 2 from J, leaving 8 bases between them. The CDR3 has 14 residues. The CDR3 DNA reads as TGCAGCGTTGACCTATTCCCTGGGGCCAACGTCCTGACTTTC. Its protein is CSVDLFPGANVLTF.

The rearrangement uses TRBV2 and TRBJ2-1; D ambiguous. CDR3 length equals 11 residues. Trimming cost V 5 bases and J 8 bases, with 7 bases left between them. Germline CDR1 is SNHLY and CDR2 is FYNNEI. The CDR3 sequence: CASSYTDEQFF. CDR3 in DNA: TGTGCCAGCAGTTATACGGATGAGCAGTTCTTC.

This chain uses TRBV4-3 with TRBJ2-2, with D tentatively TRBD1 or TRBD2 (6 bases each). The CDR3 spans 19 residues. CDR1 is LGHNA and CDR2 is YSLEER in the germline V gene. Trimming pared 2 bases from V and 0 bases from J, leaving 19 bases between. CDR3 loop: CASSQPFSGGASNTGELFF. CDR3 nucleotides: TGCGCCAGCAGCCAACCTTTCTCCGGGGGCGCATCGAACACCGGGGAGCTGTTTTTT.

This chain links TRBV5-1 with TRBJ2-7; TRBD1 matches at 9 bases. V dropped 5 bases and J dropped 2; count of bases not matched to a gene: 5. Germline V gene sequence: CDR1 SGHRS, CDR2 YFSETQ. This CDR3 is built from 14 residues. The CDR3 nucleotides read TGCGCCAGCAGGGACGGGGACAGGGCCTACGAGCAGTACTTC. Encoded protein: CASRDGDRAYEQYF.

The V gene is TRBV4-2, the J gene TRBJ1-1; unclear D gene. Germline V lookup: CDR1 LGHNA, CDR2 YNFKEQ. The germline V and J ends were trimmed by 4 bases and 4 bases, with 7 bases remaining between them. The CDR3 loop spans 12 amino acids. DNA of the CDR3: TGTGCCAGCAGCCTGGTAGGCACTGAAGCTTTCTTT. As protein: CASSLVGTEAFF.

The chain is built from TRBV18 and TRBJ2-2; weak D call: TRBD1 (6 bases). Germline loops: CDR1 KGHSH, CDR2 LQKENI. The CDR3 length is 15 residues. Trimming removed 6 bases from V and 6 bases from J, with 17 bases in between. The CDR3 DNA sequence: TGTGCCAGCTCCACCGGGACAATCCAGGCCGGGGAGCTGTTTTTT. This translates into CASSTGTIQAGELFF.

This chain uses TRBV7-8 with TRBJ1-1; a weak D match, TRBD1 (5 bases). Deletions cut 4 bases from V and 0 bases from J, with 12 bases between. Germline V gene sequence: CDR1 SGHVS, CDR2 FQNEAQ. The CDR3 covers 15 residues. The DNA for the CDR3 is TGTGCCAGCAGCTCTTTGGGACGGATGAACACTGAAGCTTTCTTT. Amino acid sequence: CASSSLGRMNTEAFF.

The V and J genes are TRBV5-1 and TRBJ2-1, with 10 bases lining up with TRBD1. The CDR3 contains 17 residues. Losses at the gene ends were 3 bases for V and 6 bases for J; bases not matched to a gene: 12. In germline, CDR1 is SGHRS, CDR2 YFSETQ. The DNA of the CDR3 is TGCGCCAGCAGCTCCGACAGGGGGCCTTGGACTGGCAATGAGCAGTTCTTC. Amino acid sequence: CASSSDRGPWTGNEQFF.

V usage is TRBV5-1 and J usage is TRBJ1-1; a possible D gene is TRBD1 (6 bases). Germline values: CDR1 SGHRS, CDR2 YFSETQ. Deletions cut 5 bases from V and 5 bases from J, with 16 bases between. The CDR3 has 14 amino acids. For the CDR3, the DNA is TGCGCCAGCAGTTCAAGGGGGAAGAAGACTGAAGCTTTCTTT. The encoded protein is CASSSRGKKTEAFF.

In this sample, this clone turned up a few times. The V gene is TRBV2, the J gene TRBJ2-2; the D is unclear. The CDR3 runs 14 residues. Germline CDR1 is SNHLY and CDR2 is FYNNEI. The V gene lost 5 bases and the J gene lost 4 bases, with 11 bases spanning the gap. DNA for the CDR3: TGTGCCAGCAGTAGATCGACACTCACCGGGGAGCTGTTTTTT. Its translation: CASSRSTLTGELFF.

The chain is built from TRBV6-5 and TRBJ1-6, with TRBD1 identical over 7 bases. The CDR3 contains 16 residues. Germline CDR1 is MNHEY and CDR2 is SVGAGI. Trimming cost V 1 base and J 7 bases; bases outside gene matches: 7. The CDR3, as DNA: TGTGCCAGCAGTTACTGGCAGGGGGAAATGAATTCACCCCTCCACTTT. It is translated as CASSYWQGEMNSPLHF.

This chain connects TRBV5-1 to TRBJ2-4; D remains ambiguous. Trimming shortened V by 2 bases and J by 3 bases, and 9 bases separated the two germline ends. Germline values: CDR1 SGHRS, CDR2 YFSETQ. CDR3 length: 14 amino acids. CDR3 in amino acids: CASSFGQNKNIQYF. Here the CDR3 DNA reads TGCGCCAGCAGCTTCGGTCAGAACAAAAACATTCAGTACTTC.

V and J are TRBV16 and TRBJ1-1; D gene ambiguous. The CDR3 consists of 14 residues. CDR1 is KGHSY and CDR2 is FQNENV in the germline V gene. With 4 bases removed from V and 3 bases from J, the gap between germline ends came to 12 bases. The CDR3 loop reads CASSPSGGHTEAFF. In DNA, the CDR3 is TGTGCCAGCAGCCCATCTGGAGGCCACACTGAAGCTTTCTTT.